This T cell receptor (beta chain) was observed in a study of blood T cell repertoires in COVID-19. The table came from immunoSEQ multiplex PCR; TCRdb's copy has only in-frame clones and leaves some out. The sample shows 150,000 or so clones, less than 85% of them seen only once. V was cut by 2 bases and J by 7 bases, with 6 bases left in between. The CDR3 runs 13 residues. Germline V gives CDR1 MDHEN, CDR2 SYDVKM. The chain uses TRBV28 and TRBJ1-6; D gene unclear. Sequenced: PBMCs or T cells enriched from blood (not recorded which). The receptor comes from a woman in her 50s who had recovered from COVID-19. The CDR3 sequence: CASSLIPNSPLHF. The CDR3 coding sequence is TGTGCCAGCAGTTTAATCCCAAATTCACCCCTCCACTTT.